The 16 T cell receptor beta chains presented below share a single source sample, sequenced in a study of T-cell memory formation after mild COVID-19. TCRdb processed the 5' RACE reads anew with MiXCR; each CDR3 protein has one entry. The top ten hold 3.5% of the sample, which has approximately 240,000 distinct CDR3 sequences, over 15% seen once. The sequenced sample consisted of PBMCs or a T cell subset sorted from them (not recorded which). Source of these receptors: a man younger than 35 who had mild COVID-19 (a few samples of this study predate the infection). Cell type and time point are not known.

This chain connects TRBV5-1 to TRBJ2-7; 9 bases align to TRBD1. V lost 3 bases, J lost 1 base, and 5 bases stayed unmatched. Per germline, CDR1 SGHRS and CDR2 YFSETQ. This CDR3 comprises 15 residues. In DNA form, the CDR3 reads TGCGCCAGCAGCTACGGGACAGGGACTTCCTACGAGCAGTACGTC. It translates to CASSYGTGTSYEQYV.

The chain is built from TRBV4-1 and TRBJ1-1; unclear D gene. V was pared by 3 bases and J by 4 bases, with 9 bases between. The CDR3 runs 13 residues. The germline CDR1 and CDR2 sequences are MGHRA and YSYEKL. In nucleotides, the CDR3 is TGCGCCAGCAGCCACAGACACTCCACTGAAGCTTTCTTT. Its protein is CASSHRHSTEAFF.

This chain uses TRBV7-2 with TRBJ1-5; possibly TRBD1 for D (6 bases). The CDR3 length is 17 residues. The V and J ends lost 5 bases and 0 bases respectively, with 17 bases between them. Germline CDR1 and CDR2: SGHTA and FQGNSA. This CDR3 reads CASSLIAGGYSNQPQHF. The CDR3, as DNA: TGTGCCAGCAGCCTGATAGCGGGGGGCTATAGCAATCAGCCCCAGCATTTT.

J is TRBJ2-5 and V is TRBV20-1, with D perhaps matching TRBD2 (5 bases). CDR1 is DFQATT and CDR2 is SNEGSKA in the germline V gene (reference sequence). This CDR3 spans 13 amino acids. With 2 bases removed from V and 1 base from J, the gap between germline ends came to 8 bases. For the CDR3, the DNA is TGCAGTGCTAGAAAAAGCGGCCAAGAGACCCAGTACTTC. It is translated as CSARKSGQETQYF.

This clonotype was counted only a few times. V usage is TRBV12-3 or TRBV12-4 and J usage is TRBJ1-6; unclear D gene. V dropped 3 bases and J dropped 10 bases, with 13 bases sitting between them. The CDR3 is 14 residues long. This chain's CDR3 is CASSFGALGSPLHF. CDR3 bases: TGTGCCAGCAGTTTCGGAGCGTTGGGATCACCCCTCCACTTT.

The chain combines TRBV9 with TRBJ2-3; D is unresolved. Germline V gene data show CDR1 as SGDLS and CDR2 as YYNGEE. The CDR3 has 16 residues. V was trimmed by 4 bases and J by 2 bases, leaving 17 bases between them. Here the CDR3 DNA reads TGTGCCAGCAGCTTTAGTACACAGCCCGCCACAGATACGCAGTATTTT. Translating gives CASSFSTQPATDTQYF.

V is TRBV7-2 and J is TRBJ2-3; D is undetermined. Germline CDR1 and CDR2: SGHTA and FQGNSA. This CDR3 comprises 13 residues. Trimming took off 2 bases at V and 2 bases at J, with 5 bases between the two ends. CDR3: CASSLSLTDTQYF. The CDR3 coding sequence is TGTGCCAGCAGCTTATCCCTCACAGATACGCAGTATTTT.

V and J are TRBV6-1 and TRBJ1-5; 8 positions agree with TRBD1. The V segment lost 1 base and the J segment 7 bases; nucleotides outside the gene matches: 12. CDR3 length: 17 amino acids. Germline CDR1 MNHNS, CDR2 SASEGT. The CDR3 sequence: CASSEGWQGAGRQPQHF. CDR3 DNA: TGTGCCAGCAGTGAAGGATGGCAGGGGGCGGGAAGGCAGCCCCAGCATTTT.

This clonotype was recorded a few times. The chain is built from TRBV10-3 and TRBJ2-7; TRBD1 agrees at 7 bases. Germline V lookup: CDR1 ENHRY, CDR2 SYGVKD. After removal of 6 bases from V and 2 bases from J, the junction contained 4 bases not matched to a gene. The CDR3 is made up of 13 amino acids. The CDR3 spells CAIRAQGAYEQYV. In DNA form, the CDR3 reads TGTGCCATCAGAGCTCAGGGGGCCTACGAGCAGTACGTC.

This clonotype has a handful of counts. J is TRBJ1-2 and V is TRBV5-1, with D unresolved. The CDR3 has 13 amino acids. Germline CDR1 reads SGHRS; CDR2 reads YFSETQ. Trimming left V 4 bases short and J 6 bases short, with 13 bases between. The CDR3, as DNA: TGCGCCAGCAGCAGGGATAACAACGATGGCTACACCTTC. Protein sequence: CASSRDNNDGYTF.

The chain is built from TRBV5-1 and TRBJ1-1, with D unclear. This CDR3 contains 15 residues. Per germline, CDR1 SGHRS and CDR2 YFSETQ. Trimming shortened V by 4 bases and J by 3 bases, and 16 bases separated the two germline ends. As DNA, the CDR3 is TGCGCCAGCAGCGCTTTACAGCTCGTCGACACTGAAGCTTTCTTT. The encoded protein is CASSALQLVDTEAFF.

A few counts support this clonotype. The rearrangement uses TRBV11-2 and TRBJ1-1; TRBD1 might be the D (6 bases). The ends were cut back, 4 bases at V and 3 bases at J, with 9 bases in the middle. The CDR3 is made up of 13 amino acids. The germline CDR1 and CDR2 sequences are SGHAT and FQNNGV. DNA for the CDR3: TGTGCCAGCAGCTCGGGACATTACACTGAAGCTTTCTTT. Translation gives CASSSGHYTEAFF.

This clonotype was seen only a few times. CDR3 nucleotide sequence: TGTGCCAGCAGTTACGGGACAGGGAGTGGGCAGTTCTTC. It translates to CASSYGTGSGQFF. This chain joins TRBV6-4 and TRBJ2-1; 9 bases fit TRBD1. Unmatched junction bases numbered 8, after V lost 5 bases and J lost 12 bases. The CDR3 runs 13 residues. Germline assignment: CDR1 MRHNA and CDR2 SNTAGT.

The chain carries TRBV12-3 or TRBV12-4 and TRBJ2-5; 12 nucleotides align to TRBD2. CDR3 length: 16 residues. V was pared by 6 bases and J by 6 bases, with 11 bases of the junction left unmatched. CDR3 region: CASSPRMTSGGKTQYF. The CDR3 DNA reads TGTGCCAGCAGCCCAAGAATGACTAGCGGGGGTAAGACCCAGTACTTC.

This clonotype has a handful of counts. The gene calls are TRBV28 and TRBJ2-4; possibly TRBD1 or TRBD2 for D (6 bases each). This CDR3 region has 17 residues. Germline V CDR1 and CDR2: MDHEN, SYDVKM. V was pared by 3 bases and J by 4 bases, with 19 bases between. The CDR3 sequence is CASSLRVGRGPKNIQYF. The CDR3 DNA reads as TGTGCCAGCAGTTTGAGAGTTGGTCGGGGGCCGAAAAACATTCAGTACTTC.

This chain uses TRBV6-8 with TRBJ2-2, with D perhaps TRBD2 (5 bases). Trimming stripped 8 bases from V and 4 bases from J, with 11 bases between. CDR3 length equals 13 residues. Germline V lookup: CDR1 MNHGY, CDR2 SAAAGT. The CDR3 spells CASAEVSTGELFF. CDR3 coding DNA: TGTGCCAGCGCGGAGGTTAGCACCGGGGAGCTGTTTTTT.